This T cell receptor (beta chain) was sequenced for a study of CD8 T cells in Susac syndrome. Reverse transcription used roughly 0.5 to 1 ug RNA and random hexamers. Coverage of TCR beta CDR3 amplification by immunoSEQ multiplex PCR extended to 54 Vbeta and 13 Jbeta. Using its own MiXCR run on the immunoSEQ multiplex PCR reads, TCRdb lists one record per CDR3 protein. The top ten hold roughly 0.13% of the sample, which has some 200,000 distinct CDR3 sequences, more than 85% seen once. Points on this clonotype: Its specificity is unknown.

Between the trimmed V and J ends, which lost 4 bases and 7 bases, there was a span of 14 bases. CDR1 is MNHEY and CDR2 is SVGAGI in the germline V gene. The CDR3 loop spans 14 amino acids. Study findings and constraints: The study's TCR sequencing and HLA analysis drew on a certain number of individuals. That number was acknowledged as relatively small.

Each multiple sclerosis control was a treatment-naive patient with relapsing-remitting disease that was either stable or active. The receptor was isolated from a human donor with multiple sclerosis. The V call is TRBV6-5, the J call TRBJ2-4, with D perhaps TRBD1 or TRBD2 (6 bases each). Sequencing used CD8+ T cells from PBMCs. CDR3 region: CASSSIRGPNIQYF. CDR3 sequence (DNA): TGTGCCAGCAGTTCTATCCGGGGGCCTAACATTCAGTACTTC.